This entry concerns a single TCR beta chain. This sample is part of a study of blood T cell repertoires in COVID-19. In the study overall: PBMCs, B-cell-depleted T cells, or T cells provided the cDNA or gDNA that made up the material.

CDR3 length: 16 residues. Germline-derived CDR1 and CDR2 are LNHNV and YYDKDF (reference sequence). Trimming cost V 1 base and J 3 bases; bases outside gene matches: 3. The authors' processing: Estimation of nucleated cell counts relied on the amplification of reference gene primers. Sequenced by immunoSEQ multiplex PCR; TCRdb stores in-frame clones only, minus some. V and J calls and clone size are copied from that table; D and trimming were computed from the DNA. The sample carries more than 300,000 clones, over 80% recorded once. Cohort assignment relied on participant-reported clinical history. In Cohort 3, a recovered donor had either two negative PCRs, clearance, or symptom resolution.

Sequences were obtained from PBMCs or T cells enriched from blood (not recorded which). V gene TRBV15 combines with J gene TRBJ2-2, with 9 bases lining up with TRBD2. This TCR came from a woman in her fifties or sixties who had recovered from COVID-19. The CDR3 DNA reads TGTGCCACCAGCAGAGCCAGACTAGCGGACACCGGGGAGCTGTTTTTT. Its translation is CATSRARLADTGELFF. The full variable domain, in which reference TRBV15 and TRBJ2-2 provide the parts outside the CDR3, is DAMVIQNPRYQVTQFGKPVTLSCSQTLNHNVMYWYQQKSSQAPKLLFHYYDKDFNNEADTPDNFQSRRPNTSFCFLDIRSPGLGDTAMYLCATSRARLADTGELFFGEGSRLTVL.